The 25 T cell receptor beta chains reported below all come from one sample, sequenced in a study of blood T cell repertoires in COVID-19. TCRdb's copy holds only in-frame clones and misses some; the assay was immunoSEQ multiplex PCR. The sample includes about 130,000 clones, 75% to 90% seen only once; the top ten take around 3%. Sequences were obtained from peripheral blood. The receptor source for this set is a woman of 80 years or more with COVID-19, enrolled during active disease.

The chain recombines TRBV13 with TRBJ2-3; the D is unclear. CDR1 is PRHDT, CDR2 FYEKMQ, per germline (reference sequence). Between the trimmed V and J ends, which lost 1 base and 0 bases, there was a span of 5 bases. This CDR3 is 14 amino acids long. CDR3 protein: CASSLAGSTDTQYF. DNA for the CDR3: TGTGCCAGCAGCTTAGCGGGTAGCACAGATACGCAGTATTTT.

The chain joins TRBV28 to TRBJ2-5; D unresolved. Germline CDR1 MDHEN, CDR2 SYDVKM. With 11 bases removed from V and 4 bases from J, the gap between germline ends came to 23 bases. This CDR3 spans 15 amino acids. DNA of the CDR3: TGTGCCGCGTCTACGAGGCTTTCTATGAGAGAGACCCAGTACTTC. This translates into CAASTRLSMRETQYF.

The chain links TRBV4-2 to TRBJ2-3, with 11 bases fitting TRBD2. J was trimmed by 0 bases and V by 1 base; bases with no gene match: 0. Germline values: CDR1 LGHNA, CDR2 YNFKEQ. The CDR3 runs 16 residues. The chain's CDR3 is CASSQGTSGSTDTQYF. As DNA, the CDR3 is TGTGCCAGCAGCCAAGGGACTAGCGGGAGCACAGATACGCAGTATTTT.

DNA of the CDR3: TGTGCCAGCAGGCAAACCGGGACAGGGGGCACTGAAGCTTTCTTT. Amino acid sequence: CASRQTGTGGTEAFF. The chain joins TRBV28 to TRBJ1-1; 11 nucleotides align to TRBD1. Germline V CDR1 and CDR2: MDHEN, SYDVKM. The J segment lost 4 bases and the V segment lost 6 bases, leaving 7 bases of the junction unmatched. This CDR3 is built from 15 residues.

V usage is TRBV7-2 and J usage is TRBJ2-7; 9 bases are shared with TRBD1. Germline V gene lookup returns CDR1 SGHTA and CDR2 FQGNSA. The CDR3 is made up of 14 amino acids. V lost 4 bases, J lost 6 bases, and 7 bases stayed unmatched. CDR3 coding DNA: TGTGCCAGCAGCTCTCGGGACAGGGCCTCCGAGCAGTACTTC. Residues: CASSSRDRASEQYF.

This rearrangement joins TRBV3-1 (or the pseudogene TRBV3-2) to TRBJ2-7; D perhaps matches TRBD1 (6 bases). Trimming took off 4 bases at V and 6 bases at J, with 19 bases between the two ends. Germline V gene data show CDR1 as LGHDT and CDR2 as YNNKEL (reference sequence). The CDR3 has 15 residues. The DNA for the CDR3 is TGTGCCAGCAGCCCACCTACCGGGACATTCGGCGAGCAGTACTTC. Protein: CASSPPTGTFGEQYF.

The chain has TRBV6-4 and TRBJ2-1, with D perhaps TRBD2 (8 bases). Trimming removed 2 bases from V and 4 bases from J, with 12 bases in between. CDR3 length: 15 amino acids. Per germline, CDR1 MRHNA and CDR2 SNTAGT. For the CDR3, the DNA is TGTGCCAGCAGTGACATAGCGGGACAGTACAATGAGCAGTTCTTC. The encoded protein is CASSDIAGQYNEQFF.

The genes are TRBV9 and TRBJ2-2, with 8 bases lining up with TRBD2. The V gene end was trimmed by 7 bases and the J gene end by 5 bases; junction bases not matched to a gene: 10. CDR1 is SGDLS, CDR2 YYNGEE, per germline. The CDR3 runs 15 residues. The CDR3 DNA sequence: TGTGCCAGCGGGAGAATAGCGGGAATAACCGGGGAGCTGTTTTTT. This translates into CASGRIAGITGELFF. The variable domain in full, completed from reference TRBV9 and TRBJ2-2, reads DSGVTQTPKHLITATGQRVTLRCSPRSGDLSVYWYQQSLDQGLQFLIQYYNGEERAKGNILERFSAQQFPDLHSELNLSSLELGDSALYFCASGRIAGITGELFFGEGSRLTVL.

This chain connects TRBV6-5 to TRBJ2-7, with D possibly TRBD1 on 5 matching bases. CDR1 MNHEY and CDR2 SVGAGI come from the germline V gene. The CDR3 is 14 amino acids. Deletions cut 7 bases from V and 0 bases from J, with 13 bases between. The CDR3: CASTQGVSSYEQYF. In DNA, the CDR3 is TGTGCCAGCACTCAAGGGGTCAGCTCCTACGAGCAGTACTTC.

This clone is a singleton in its sample. This chain links TRBV5-1 with TRBJ2-7; D is possibly TRBD1 (5 bases). The CDR3 length is 12 residues. V was trimmed by 2 bases and J by 7 bases, leaving 10 bases between them. In germline, CDR1 is SGHRS, CDR2 YFSETQ. The CDR3 nucleotides read TGCGCCAGCAGCTTTCAGGGTGCAGAGCAGTACTTC. Its translation is CASSFQGAEQYF.

The rearrangement links TRBV5-1 to TRBJ2-7; perhaps TRBD1 as D (6 bases). Germline values: CDR1 SGHRS, CDR2 YFSETQ. The CDR3 covers 14 residues. The ends were cut back, 4 bases at V and 3 bases at J, with 14 bases in the middle. CDR3 nucleotides: TGCGCCAGCAGCGTGGACAGTACCAGCTACGAGCAGTACTTC. It specifies CASSVDSTSYEQYF.

A single count supports this clone. This sequence joins TRBV27 and TRBJ1-2; D is unresolved. Per the germline V gene, CDR1 is MNHEY and CDR2 is SMNVEV (reference sequence). V lost 2 bases and J 0 bases, leaving 7 bases between the germline ends. The CDR3 totals 14 residues. The CDR3 DNA reads as TGTGCCAGCAGTTTAAACAGAGCTAACTATGGCTACACCTTC. Translation gives CASSLNRANYGYTF.

This clone turned up a few times. The J gene is TRBJ1-5, the V gene TRBV19; TRBD1 matches at 9 bases. The CDR3 extends over 15 amino acids. Germline CDR1 LNHDA, CDR2 SQIVND (reference sequence). V trimming: 5 bases; J trimming: 5 bases; junction bases outside the gene matches: 7. The CDR3 here is CASSPTGTGYQPQHF. CDR3 sequence (DNA): TGTGCCAGTAGTCCCACCGGGACAGGGTATCAGCCCCAGCATTTT.

This clone turned up a few times. CDR3 sequence (DNA): TGTGCCAGCACCTCCCGCGGGGTTGGGAACACTGAAGCTTTCTTT. This codes for CASTSRGVGNTEAFF. The chain recombines TRBV5-6 with TRBJ1-1; no clear D gene. V lost 6 bases and J lost 1, with 16 bases in between. The V gene's germline CDR1 is SGHDT and CDR2 YYEEEE. The CDR3 covers 15 residues.

This chain joins TRBV5-1 and TRBJ2-7, with TRBD1 matching over 9 bases. The CDR3 has 15 amino acids. Per the germline V gene, CDR1 is SGHRS and CDR2 is YFSETQ. The ends lost 0 bases at V and 5 bases at J; junction bases unmatched: 6. CDR3 DNA sequence: TGCGCCAGCAGCTTGGTTGGGGACAGGGTTGACGAGCAGTACTTC. As protein: CASSLVGDRVDEQYF. Filled out from reference TRBV5-1 and TRBJ2-7, the complete variable domain reads KAGVTQTPRYLIKTRGQQVTLSCSPISGHRSVSWYQQTPGQGLQFLFEYFSETQRNKGNFPGRFSGRQFSNSRSEMNVSTLELGDSALYLCASSLVGDRVDEQYFGPGTRLTVT.

V and J are TRBV10-3 and TRBJ1-5, with TRBD1 matching over 9 bases. Per the germline V gene, CDR1 is ENHRY and CDR2 is SYGVKD. The CDR3 spans 16 residues. The V segment lost 4 bases and the J segment 4 bases; nucleotides outside the gene matches: 8. In nucleotides, the CDR3 is TGTGCCATCAGTGCGGCCGGGACAGGGAATAATCAGCCCCAGCATTTT. Translated: CAISAAGTGNNQPQHF.

This sequence joins TRBV3-1 (or the pseudogene TRBV3-2) and TRBJ2-1; TRBD2 might be the D (6 bases). This CDR3 has 17 residues. Trimming took 6 bases from V and 1 from J, leaving 19 bases between them. CDR1 LGHDT and CDR2 YNNKEL come from the germline V gene (reference sequence). CDR3 loop: CASRSGGHGRSYNEQFF. CDR3 nucleotide sequence: TGTGCCAGCAGGTCCGGTGGTCACGGGAGATCCTACAATGAGCAGTTCTTC.

This rearrangement joins TRBV7-9 to TRBJ1-2; D unclear. Trimming took off 4 bases at V and 6 bases at J, with 18 bases between the two ends. This CDR3 has 15 residues. CDR1 is SEHNR and CDR2 is FQNEAQ in the germline V gene (reference sequence). The DNA for the CDR3 is TGTGCCAGCAGCTCCGTACGGGAGAACACGCATGGCTACACCTTC. Translating gives CASSSVRENTHGYTF.

CDR3 sequence reads: CATSLAGGGEQFF. The CDR3 DNA sequence: TGTGCCACCTCACTAGCGGGAGGCGGTGAGCAGTTCTTC. V is TRBV28 and J is TRBJ2-1, with 12 bases matching TRBD2. CDR3 size: 13 residues. CDR1 is MDHEN, CDR2 SYDVKM, per germline. V dropped 10 bases and J dropped 9; count of bases not matched to a gene: 7.

V is TRBV10-3 and J is TRBJ1-1, with D possibly TRBD1 on 5 matching bases. Trimming removed 6 bases from V and 4 bases from J, with 21 bases in between. Germline CDR1 ENHRY, CDR2 SYGVKD. This CDR3 contains 16 residues. The CDR3 sequence is CAISEGALGRSTEAFF. The CDR3, as DNA: TGTGCCATCAGCGAAGGGGCGCTTGGCAGAAGCACTGAAGCTTTCTTT.

As to this clone: As the CDR3 is not closed by the conserved phenylalanine or tryptophan, this likely results from a read error. The limits of the CDR3 on the DNA are not certain, so only TCRdb's listed CDR3 is given. The chain is built from TRBV7-4 and TRBJ1-4; whether TRBD1, the table's D call, matches the DNA was not checked. Per germline, CDR1 SGHVT and CDR2 SQSDAQ. The CDR3 adds up to 11 amino acids, both ends counted. This chain's CDR3 is CASSLGGDRDV.

This rearrangement joins TRBV28 to TRBJ1-2, with TRBD1 matching over 8 bases. Per the germline V gene, CDR1 is MDHEN and CDR2 is SYDVKM. This CDR3 spans 17 amino acids. The junction had 15 bases not matched to a gene; V was cut back by 2 bases and J by 7 bases. CDR3 loop: CASSLPLTGASGSGYTF. In DNA form, the CDR3 reads TGTGCCAGCAGTTTACCCTTGACAGGGGCCTCGGGGAGTGGCTACACCTTC.

This rearrangement joins TRBV7-8 to TRBJ2-2; no firm D call. Germline V gene lookup returns CDR1 SGHVS and CDR2 FQNEAQ. Trimming took off 7 bases at V and 9 bases at J, with 9 bases between the two ends. CDR3 length: 11 amino acids. The CDR3 loop is CASTPQRELFF. CDR3 nucleotide sequence: TGTGCCAGCACCCCGCAGAGGGAGCTGTTTTTT.

The chain uses TRBV7-3 and TRBJ2-2, with 13 bases matching TRBD2. After removal of 4 bases from V and 3 bases from J, the junction contained 5 bases not matched to a gene. This CDR3 is built from 17 residues. The germline gives CDR1 SGHTA, CDR2 FQGTGA. CDR3 nucleotide sequence: TGTGCCAGCAGCTCGACGACTAGCGGGAGGTACACCGGGGAGCTGTTTTTT. Amino acid sequence: CASSSTTSGRYTGELFF.

This clone was recorded a few times. V usage is TRBV7-2 and J usage is TRBJ2-2; 7 bases map to TRBD1. There are 13 residues in the CDR3. V was pared by 9 bases and J by 4 bases, with 5 bases of the junction left unmatched. The germline V gene has CDR1 SGHTA and CDR2 FQGNSA. CDR3 loop: CASRTGPTGELFF. DNA of the CDR3: TGTGCCAGTCGGACAGGCCCCACCGGGGAGCTGTTTTTT.